This T cell receptor beta chain was observed in a study of shared clonotypes between healthy human individuals. To note about this clone: The identical CDR3 is also encoded by other nucleotide sequences in the sample.

Samples underwent the assay at deep level. Method: immunoSEQ multiplex PCR; TCRdb's copy keeps in-frame clones and lacks some. The repertoire holds about 2.3 million clones, 85% to 95% seen once, with 0.39% in the top ten. CD4+ cell separation produced CD45RA+ naive and CD45RA-negative memory subsets. The source of this sequence is a man in his late teens or twenties in good health. Some clones in this sample may be carry-over from other donors' samples. The sequencing input was naive CD4+ T cells from PBMCs. The subset denotes: CD45RA+ positively selected.

The CDR3 sequence is CASRVDTGELFF. CDR3 in DNA: TGTGCCAGCAGGGTCGACACCGGGGAGCTGTTTTTT. The chain couples TRBV2 to TRBJ2-2, with no clear D. Germline V gene data show CDR1 as SNHLY and CDR2 as FYNNEI. V lost 6 bases, J lost 3 bases, and 5 bases lay in between. The CDR3 has 12 amino acids.